These T cell receptor beta chains were read from a single sample in a study of blood T cells in healthy people across ages. TCRdb re-called the 5' RACE reads with MiXCR, one entry per CDR3 protein. The sample contains some 730,000 distinct CDR3 sequences, about a fifth of which appear only once. The specimen was blood. The receptor source for this set is a man aged 70 or older in good health. Each CDR3 is given with its conserved first and last residue. The D gene is left open where the match is weak. Size tells how often a clone was seen (once, few, many) or the class of an expanded clone, and some rows leave it out.

J gene: TRBJ2-5
D gene: TRBD1
V gene: TRBV10-3
clone size: .
CDR3 length: 14
CDR3 protein: CAISETGGGETQYF
CDR3 DNA: TGTGCCATCAGTGAAACAGGGGGCGGTGAGACCCAGTACTTC

J gene: TRBJ1-1
D gene: .
V gene: TRBV12-3/TRBV12-4
clone size: .
CDR3 length: 14
CDR3 protein: CASRTNVGTAEAFF
CDR3 DNA: TGTGCCAGCAGGACGAATGTAGGAACGGCTGAAGCTTTCTTT

J gene: TRBJ2-3
D gene: .
V gene: TRBV18
clone size: .
CDR3 length: 15
CDR3 protein: CASSPRSSGADTQYF
CDR3 DNA: TGTGCCAGCTCACCACGGTCTAGTGGGGCAGATACGCAGTATTTT

J gene: TRBJ1-1
D gene: .
V gene: TRBV20-1
clone size: .
CDR3 length: 12
CDR3 protein: CSAPRQVTVSFF
CDR3 DNA: TGCAGTGCTCCGAGACAGGTGACCGTTTCTTTCTTT

J gene: TRBJ1-1
D gene: TRBD1
V gene: TRBV7-8
clone size: .
CDR3 length: 15
CDR3 protein: CASSLGGQGEQVAFF
CDR3 DNA: TGTGCCAGCAGCTTAGGGGGACAGGGGGAGCAGGTAGCTTTCTTT

J gene: TRBJ1-4
D gene: .
V gene: TRBV5-5
clone size: few
CDR3 length: 15
CDR3 protein: CASSSDASTSEKLFF
CDR3 DNA: TGTGCCAGCAGCTCGGACGCCTCAACTAGTGAAAAACTGTTTTTT

J gene: TRBJ1-1
D gene: .
V gene: TRBV7-9
clone size: .
CDR3 length: 12
CDR3 protein: CASSLWADEAFF
CDR3 DNA: TGTGCCAGCAGCTTATGGGCAGATGAAGCTTTCTTT

J gene: TRBJ2-7
D gene: .
V gene: TRBV3-1
clone size: .
CDR3 length: 14
CDR3 protein: CASSPGTSPSEQYF
CDR3 DNA: TGTGCCAGCAGCCCCGGGACATCTCCCTCCGAGCAGTACTTC

J gene: TRBJ2-1
D gene: TRBD2
V gene: TRBV6-2/TRBV6-3
clone size: few
CDR3 length: 17
CDR3 protein: CASRRGASGREVHEQFF
CDR3 DNA: TGTGCCAGCAGGCGAGGGGCTAGCGGGAGAGAAGTCCATGAGCAGTTCTTC

J gene: TRBJ1-4
D gene: TRBD1
V gene: TRBV12-3/TRBV12-4
clone size: .
CDR3 length: 15
CDR3 protein: CASTGTGPTNEKLFF
CDR3 DNA: TGTGCCAGCACTGGGACAGGTCCAACTAATGAAAAACTGTTTTTT

J gene: TRBJ1-4
D gene: .
V gene: TRBV12-3/TRBV12-4
clone size: few
CDR3 length: 15
CDR3 protein: CASIEGRVRNEKLFF
CDR3 DNA: TGTGCCAGCATTGAGGGGAGGGTGCGAAATGAAAAACTGTTTTTT

J gene: TRBJ1-1
D gene: .
V gene: TRBV9
clone size: many
CDR3 length: 15
CDR3 protein: CASSVTDGRDTEAFF
CDR3 DNA: TGTGCCAGCAGCGTTACTGACGGGCGGGACACTGAAGCTTTCTTT

J gene: TRBJ2-4
D gene: TRBD2
V gene: TRBV29-1
clone size: few
CDR3 length: 16
CDR3 protein: CSVEVSAGGAKNIQYF
CDR3 DNA: TGCAGCGTTGAAGTTTCAGCGGGAGGGGCCAAAAACATTCAGTACTTC

J gene: TRBJ2-5
D gene: .
V gene: TRBV7-8
clone size: few
CDR3 length: 15
CDR3 protein: CASSSYGVGQETQHF
CDR3 DNA: TGTGCCAGCAGCTCCTACGGGGTGGGCCAAGAGACCCAGCACTTC

J gene: TRBJ2-3
D gene: TRBD2
V gene: TRBV20-1
clone size: .
CDR3 length: 16
CDR3 protein: CSARDRTSGTTDTQYF
CDR3 DNA: TGCAGTGCTAGAGATAGGACTAGCGGAACCACAGATACGCAGTATTTT

J gene: TRBJ2-7
D gene: TRBD1
V gene: TRBV6-2/TRBV6-3
clone size: few
CDR3 length: 14
CDR3 protein: CASALQGASYEQYF
CDR3 DNA: TGTGCCAGCGCACTACAGGGGGCGTCCTACGAGCAGTACTTC

J gene: TRBJ2-7
D gene: TRBD1
V gene: TRBV12-3/TRBV12-4
clone size: few
CDR3 length: 14
CDR3 protein: CASSGSRGTYEQYF
CDR3 DNA: TGTGCCAGCAGTGGCAGCAGGGGGACCTACGAGCAGTACTTC

J gene: TRBJ2-3
D gene: TRBD2
V gene: TRBV19
clone size: few
CDR3 length: 18
CDR3 protein: CASSLRSAAGGSTDTQYF
CDR3 DNA: TGTGCCAGTAGTCTCCGATCGGCAGCGGGGGGTAGCACAGATACGCAGTATTTT

J gene: TRBJ2-5
D gene: .
V gene: TRBV5-1
clone size: .
CDR3 length: 15
CDR3 protein: CASSLVTGVGETQYF
CDR3 DNA: TGCGCCAGCAGCTTGGTCACCGGCGTTGGAGAGACCCAGTACTTC

J gene: TRBJ1-1
D gene: .
V gene: TRBV12-3/TRBV12-4
clone size: few
CDR3 length: 14
CDR3 protein: CASSPAEGVTEAFF
CDR3 DNA: TGTGCCAGCAGTCCGGCGGAGGGAGTTACTGAAGCTTTCTTT

J gene: TRBJ2-3
D gene: TRBD2
V gene: TRBV3-1
clone size: few
CDR3 length: 15
CDR3 protein: CASSQDSAGGDTQYF
CDR3 DNA: TGTGCCAGCAGCCAAGATTCGGCGGGGGGAGATACGCAGTATTTT

J gene: TRBJ2-1
D gene: .
V gene: TRBV20-1
clone size: .
CDR3 length: 16
CDR3 protein: CSAKVVGLASYNEQFF
CDR3 DNA: TGCAGTGCTAAGGTGGTCGGGCTAGCGTCTTACAATGAGCAGTTCTTC

J gene: TRBJ1-2
D gene: .
V gene: TRBV11-2
clone size: few
CDR3 length: 13
CDR3 protein: CASSSGVPRGYTF
CDR3 DNA: TGTGCCAGCAGCTCGGGGGTCCCCAGAGGCTACACCTTC

J gene: TRBJ2-3
D gene: .
V gene: TRBV2
clone size: .
CDR3 length: 14
CDR3 protein: CASSEWGRPDTQYF
CDR3 DNA: TGTGCCAGCAGCGAGTGGGGGAGACCCGATACGCAGTATTTT

J gene: TRBJ1-2
D gene: .
V gene: TRBV3-1
clone size: few
CDR3 length: 11
CDR3 protein: CASSQGVRYTF
CDR3 DNA: TGTGCCAGCAGCCAAGGCGTCCGCTACACCTTC

J gene: TRBJ1-2
D gene: .
V gene: TRBV7-9
clone size: many
CDR3 length: 13
CDR3 protein: CASSPEEDYGYTF
CDR3 DNA: TGTGCCAGCAGCCCCGAGGAGGACTATGGCTACACCTTC

J gene: TRBJ1-1
D gene: TRBD1
V gene: TRBV6-1
clone size: few
CDR3 length: 19
CDR3 protein: CASSQRSGTGKIMNTEAFF
CDR3 DNA: TGTGCCAGCAGTCAACGTTCCGGGACAGGGAAAATCATGAACACTGAAGCTTTCTTT

J gene: TRBJ1-2
D gene: TRBD1
V gene: TRBV4-1
clone size: .
CDR3 length: 16
CDR3 protein: CASSQDGTGANYGYTF
CDR3 DNA: TGCGCCAGCAGCCAAGATGGGACAGGGGCTAACTATGGCTACACCTTC

J gene: TRBJ1-6
D gene: TRBD1
V gene: TRBV18
clone size: few
CDR3 length: 17
CDR3 protein: CASSPTTRGQGNSPLHF
CDR3 DNA: TGTGCCAGCTCACCAACAACTCGGGGACAGGGTAACTCACCCCTCCACTTT

J gene: TRBJ1-2
D gene: TRBD1
V gene: TRBV12-3/TRBV12-4
clone size: .
CDR3 length: 16
CDR3 protein: CASSLGWGTVGGGYTF
CDR3 DNA: TGTGCCAGCAGCCTGGGATGGGGGACAGTTGGGGGTGGCTACACCTTC

J gene: TRBJ1-2
D gene: .
V gene: TRBV6-6
clone size: .
CDR3 length: 12
CDR3 protein: CASSYAGKGYTF
CDR3 DNA: TGTGCCAGCAGTTACGCAGGGAAGGGCTACACCTTC

J gene: TRBJ2-7
D gene: .
V gene: TRBV7-9
clone size: .
CDR3 length: 14
CDR3 protein: CASSLLPDSYEQYF
CDR3 DNA: TGTGCCAGCAGCTTATTGCCCGACAGCTACGAGCAGTACTTC

J gene: TRBJ1-5
D gene: TRBD1
V gene: TRBV20-1
clone size: .
CDR3 length: 13
CDR3 protein: CSAQTGVGQPQHF
CDR3 DNA: TGCAGTGCTCAGACAGGGGTTGGCCAGCCCCAGCATTTT

J gene: TRBJ2-1
D gene: TRBD2
V gene: TRBV4-3
clone size: .
CDR3 length: 17
CDR3 protein: CASSQGLGRVSYNEQFF
CDR3 DNA: TGCGCCAGCAGCCAAGGGTTGGGGAGGGTTTCCTACAATGAGCAGTTCTTC

J gene: TRBJ2-4
D gene: .
V gene: TRBV19
clone size: few
CDR3 length: 12
CDR3 protein: CASSISKKIQYF
CDR3 DNA: TGTGCCAGCAGTATTTCTAAGAAAATTCAGTACTTC

J gene: TRBJ1-2
D gene: .
V gene: TRBV11-2
clone size: .
CDR3 length: 13
CDR3 protein: CASSWDVSDGYTF
CDR3 DNA: TGTGCCAGCAGCTGGGACGTCTCGGATGGCTACACCTTC

J gene: TRBJ1-2
D gene: .
V gene: TRBV7-2
clone size: .
CDR3 length: 14
CDR3 protein: CASSPVVGDYGYTF
CDR3 DNA: TGTGCCAGCAGCCCAGTTGTTGGGGACTATGGCTACACCTTC

J gene: TRBJ2-5
D gene: .
V gene: TRBV20-1
clone size: .
CDR3 length: 14
CDR3 protein: CSARRGEWEETQYF
CDR3 DNA: TGCAGTGCTAGACGAGGGGAGTGGGAAGAGACCCAGTACTTC

J gene: TRBJ1-5
D gene: .
V gene: TRBV7-9
clone size: .
CDR3 length: 16
CDR3 protein: CASSFVGLGSNQPQHF
CDR3 DNA: TGTGCCAGCAGCTTTGTGGGTTTGGGTAGCAATCAGCCCCAGCATTTT

J gene: TRBJ2-5
D gene: .
V gene: TRBV28
clone size: few
CDR3 length: 12
CDR3 protein: CASQEYQETQYF
CDR3 DNA: TGTGCCAGCCAGGAGTACCAAGAGACCCAGTACTTC

J gene: TRBJ2-1
D gene: TRBD2
V gene: TRBV20-1
clone size: .
CDR3 length: 13
CDR3 protein: CSASGLADNEQFF
CDR3 DNA: TGCAGTGCTAGCGGGCTAGCGGACAATGAGCAGTTCTTC

J gene: TRBJ2-3
D gene: .
V gene: TRBV13
clone size: few
CDR3 length: 14
CDR3 protein: CASTPGQHTDTQYF
CDR3 DNA: TGTGCCAGCACTCCGGGACAACACACAGATACGCAGTATTTT

J gene: TRBJ1-5
D gene: TRBD1
V gene: TRBV6-2/TRBV6-3
clone size: .
CDR3 length: 18
CDR3 protein: CASSEGGQVRRLGQPQHF
CDR3 DNA: TGTGCCAGCAGCGAGGGGGGACAGGTTCGACGTTTGGGTCAGCCCCAGCATTTT

J gene: TRBJ2-5
D gene: .
V gene: TRBV12-3/TRBV12-4
clone size: few
CDR3 length: 14
CDR3 protein: CASSLEGLRETQYF
CDR3 DNA: TGTGCCAGCAGTTTAGAGGGGTTAAGGGAGACCCAGTACTTC

J gene: TRBJ1-3
D gene: .
V gene: TRBV25-1
clone size: .
CDR3 length: 14
CDR3 protein: CASSAHRSGNTIYF
CDR3 DNA: TGTGCCAGCAGTGCACACCGGTCTGGAAACACCATATATTTT